The 26 T cell receptor beta chains given below trace back to one sample, sequenced in a study of CD8 T cells in ankylosing spondylitis. Overall study results and limits: Characteristic of ankylosing spondylitis blood, it appeared, was a TCR beta motif comprising about 8 highly homologous variants.

No antigen is known for these receptors. TCRdb re-derived calls from the 5' RACE reads in MiXCR, one entry per CDR3 protein. The sample shows 450,000 or so distinct CDR3 sequences, roughly 27% of them seen only once. The sample comprised blood, either unsorted or a sorted T cell fraction (not recorded which). These receptors came from a male donor with ankylosing spondylitis.

The CDR3: CASSWTTGTGLRTDTQYF. CDR3 nucleotide sequence: TGTGCCAGCAGCTGGACGACCGGGACAGGACTTCGCACAGATACGCAGTATTTT. The chain recombines TRBV11-2 with TRBJ2-3; 8 bases match TRBD1. The CDR3 sequence is 18 residues long. With V trimmed by 4 bases and J by 1 base, 13 bases remained unmatched. The germline V gene encodes CDR1 SGHAT and CDR2 FQNNGV.

The genes are TRBV3-1 and TRBJ2-7; D is uncertain. Germline V gene lookup returns CDR1 LGHDT and CDR2 YNNKEL (reference sequence). The CDR3 consists of 12 residues. Trimming shortened V by 2 bases and J by 6 bases, and 8 bases separated the two germline ends. CDR3 in amino acids: CASSQRGSEQYV. In nucleotides, the CDR3 is TGTGCCAGCAGCCAAAGAGGTAGCGAGCAGTACGTC.

The chain recombines TRBV27 with TRBJ2-3; 7 nucleotides match TRBD2. CDR1 is MNHEY, CDR2 SMNVEV, per germline (reference sequence). CDR3 length: 16 residues. V shed 3 bases, J shed 3 bases, and the junction held 9 bases outside the gene matches. The CDR3 sequence: CASSLFGRAGTDTQYF. Here the CDR3 DNA reads TGTGCCAGCAGTTTGTTTGGGAGGGCCGGAACAGATACGCAGTATTTT.

The chain has TRBV7-8 and TRBJ1-3; D is ambiguous. The V end was cut by 5 bases, the J end by 0 bases, with 14 bases between. Per germline, CDR1 SGHVS and CDR2 FQNEAQ. The CDR3 loop spans 16 amino acids. The CDR3 nucleotides read TGTGCCAGCAGCCCGAGGGCAGCTGACTCTGGAAACACCATATATTTT. Protein: CASSPRAADSGNTIYF.

V is TRBV7-6 and J is TRBJ1-3, with TRBD1 as a possible D gene (6 bases). With 7 bases removed from V and 2 bases from J, the gap between germline ends came to 21 bases. This CDR3 has 17 residues. The germline V gene has CDR1 SGHVS and CDR2 FNYEAQ. The CDR3 spells CASTRGATGIAGNTIYF. For the CDR3, the DNA is TGTGCCAGCACCCGGGGAGCAACAGGGATCGCTGGAAACACCATATATTTT.

In its sample, this clonotype was seen a few times. The rearrangement joins TRBV11-2 to TRBJ2-1, with 10 positions matching TRBD1. The J segment lost 6 bases and the V segment lost 10 bases, leaving 6 bases of the junction unmatched. CDR3 size: 13 residues. CDR1 and CDR2 (germline): SGHAT, FQNNGV. This CDR3 is CATGQGRANEQFF. For the CDR3, the DNA is TGTGCCACGGGACAGGGGAGGGCCAATGAGCAGTTCTTC.

The rearrangement uses TRBV29-1 and TRBJ1-1, with TRBD1 matching over 7 bases. CDR1 and CDR2 from the germline V gene are SQVTM and ANQGSEA. CDR3 length equals 14 residues. V was clipped by 4 bases and J by 8 bases; unmatched bases: 13. CDR3 in amino acids: CSVALMGDSSEAFF. CDR3 nucleotide sequence: TGCAGCGTTGCTCTTATGGGGGACAGCAGCGAAGCTTTCTTT.

The chain employs TRBV5-1 and TRBJ2-7, with a tentative D call TRBD2 (5 bases). The CDR3 spans 18 residues. From germline, CDR1 is SGHRS and CDR2 YFSETQ. With 6 bases removed from V and 2 bases from J, the gap between germline ends came to 27 bases. The CDR3 reads CASTLSPMGRVIAYEQYF. CDR3 DNA: TGCGCCAGCACCTTAAGTCCAATGGGGAGAGTGATAGCCTACGAGCAGTACTTC. The full variable domain, in which reference TRBV5-1 and TRBJ2-7 provide the parts outside the CDR3, is KAGVTQTPRYLIKTRGQQVTLSCSPISGHRSVSWYQQTPGQGLQFLFEYFSETQRNKGNFPGRFSGRQFSNSRSEMNVSTLELGDSALYLCASTLSPMGRVIAYEQYFGPGTRLTVT.

The table lists this clonotype with a few counts. One junction end does not reproduce the germline sequence, and a read error may be involved. The J gene is TRBJ2-1, the V gene TRBV5-1, with a tentative D call TRBD1 (5 bases). Germline V gene data show CDR1 as SGHRS and CDR2 as YFSETQ. This CDR3 contains 15 residues. The CDR3 reads CASRLAQGSYNEQFF. The CDR3 DNA reads TGCGCCAGCAGGTTGGCGCAGGGCTCCTACAATGAGCAGTTCTTC.

This clonotype was picked up a small number of times. J is TRBJ2-5 and V is TRBV5-1; D remains ambiguous. In germline, CDR1 is SGHRS, CDR2 YFSETQ. This CDR3 region has 14 residues. Trimming removed 3 bases at V and 1 base at J, with 10 bases between. The DNA of the CDR3 is TGCGCCAGCAGCTCGACGACACCCCAAGAGACCCAGTACTTC. Translated: CASSSTTPQETQYF. Variable domain in full (rest from reference TRBV5-1 and TRBJ2-5): KAGVTQTPRYLIKTRGQQVTLSCSPISGHRSVSWYQQTPGQGLQFLFEYFSETQRNKGNFPGRFSGRQFSNSRSEMNVSTLELGDSALYLCASSSTTPQETQYFGPGTRLLVL.

This chain joins TRBV6-5 and TRBJ1-6; no firm D call. The CDR3 is 14 residues long. Germline lookup yields CDR1 MNHEY and CDR2 SVGAGI. The germline V and J ends were trimmed by 5 bases and 10 bases, with 15 bases remaining between them. CDR3 sequence: CASSLSKVGSPLHF. CDR3 coding DNA: TGTGCCAGCAGTCTCTCGAAGGTCGGGTCACCCCTCCACTTT.

The chain couples TRBV2 to TRBJ1-1; D is uncertain. The germline gives CDR1 SNHLY, CDR2 FYNNEI. The CDR3 consists of 12 residues. Trimming cost V 6 bases and J 3 bases, with 8 bases left between them. The chain's CDR3 is CASRRPDTEAFF. The CDR3 DNA reads TGTGCCAGCAGGAGACCGGACACTGAAGCTTTCTTT.

The chain carries TRBV12-3 or TRBV12-4 and TRBJ1-2, with 9 bases lining up with TRBD1. The CDR3 has 12 amino acids. V gave up 7 bases and J gave up 5 bases; unmatched junction bases: 2. Written as DNA, the CDR3 is TGTGCCAGCACCGGGACAGGGTATGGCTACACCTTC. Protein product: CASTGTGYGYTF.

V and J are TRBV7-2 and TRBJ2-5; TRBD1 might be the D (9 bases). The V end was cut by 2 bases, the J end by 4 bases, with 14 bases between. In germline, CDR1 is SGHTA, CDR2 FQGNSA. CDR3 length: 15 residues. The CDR3 is CASSLRGGQGETQYF. CDR3 nucleotides: TGTGCCAGCAGCTTACGGGGGGGACAGGGAGAGACCCAGTACTTC.

The CDR3 DNA is TGTGCCAGCAGCTTAGCTACGCAGTCTGGGGAGCAGTACTTC. It codes for CASSLATQSGEQYF. The chain joins TRBV7-9 to TRBJ2-7; D is unresolved. Germline values: CDR1 SEHNR, CDR2 FQNEAQ (reference sequence). V was pared by 0 bases and J by 7 bases, with 13 bases between. The CDR3 totals 14 residues.

The V gene is TRBV7-2, the J gene TRBJ2-3; 9 bases agree with TRBD2. With V trimmed by 5 bases and J by 6 bases, 6 bases remained unmatched. The length of the CDR3 is 14 residues. CDR1 and CDR2 (germline): SGHTA, FQGNSA. CDR3 nucleotide sequence: TGTGCCAGCAGCCCTTTAGCGGGAGCTGATACGCAGTATTTT. Translation: CASSPLAGADTQYF. Full variable domain (remainder filled in from reference TRBV7-2 and TRBJ2-3): GAGVSQSPSNKVTEKGKDVELRCDPISGHTALYWYRQSLGQGLEFLIYFQGNSAPDKSGLPSDRFSAERTGGSVSTLTIQRTQQEDSAVYLCASSPLAGADTQYFGPGTRLTVL.

This clonotype turned up a few times. The chain employs TRBV12-3 or TRBV12-4 and TRBJ2-1; D unclear. The CDR3 is made up of 13 amino acids. Trimming removed 1 base at V and 9 bases at J, with 10 bases between. In nucleotides, the CDR3 is TGTGCCAGCAGTTTAGGTGTTTCGGGTGAGCAGTTCTTC. This encodes CASSLGVSGEQFF.

The chain combines TRBV29-1 with TRBJ2-1; D might be TRBD2 (6 bases). The length of the CDR3 is 11 residues. Per germline, CDR1 SQVTM and CDR2 ANQGSEA. Between the trimmed V and J ends, which lost 5 bases and 14 bases, there was a span of 16 bases. Here the CDR3 DNA reads TGCAGCGTTCGGGACCCGTGGGGGGAGTTCTTC. Protein: CSVRDPWGEFF.

To note about this clonotype: The junction and the germline gene differ at one end; a read error may be behind it. The chain links TRBV2 to TRBJ2-5; 7 bases line up with TRBD2. The CDR3 is 11 amino acids. CDR1 and CDR2 from the germline V gene are SNHLY and FYNNEI. The CDR3 DNA reads TGTGCCAGCAGAGAGGGGACTATTCATGACTTC. Translated: CASREGTIHDF.

The chain couples TRBV5-1 to TRBJ1-2; D unclear. The germline V gene encodes CDR1 SGHRS and CDR2 YFSETQ. The CDR3 extends over 15 amino acids. The germline V and J ends were trimmed by 0 bases and 2 bases, with 11 bases remaining between them. CDR3 sequence: CASSLGQAPNYGYTF. CDR3 DNA sequence: TGCGCCAGCAGCTTGGGGCAGGCGCCCAACTATGGCTACACCTTC.

The chain carries TRBV10-3 and TRBJ2-5, with D possibly being TRBD1 (6 bases). Germline V gene sequence: CDR1 ENHRY, CDR2 SYGVKD. Trimming left V 2 bases short and J 5 bases short, with 12 bases between. The CDR3 length is 14 residues. The CDR3 DNA follows: TGTGCCATCAGTGAGCCAAACAGGGAGGAGACCCAGTACTTC. This gives the protein CAISEPNREETQYF.

The sample holds a few counts of this clonotype. The rearrangement uses TRBV12-3 or TRBV12-4 and TRBJ1-1; D is perhaps TRBD1 (5 bases). The CDR3 consists of 13 residues. V lost 6 bases to trimming and J lost 4 bases, with 12 bases between them. The CDR3 sequence is CASSLGHVTEAFF. The CDR3, as DNA: TGTGCCAGCAGCCTCGGACATGTCACTGAAGCTTTCTTT.

In DNA, the CDR3 is TGCGCCAGCAGCCGAAAACAGGACCTAAACCCCTACGAGCAGTACTTC. It codes for CASSRKQDLNPYEQYF. The V and J genes are TRBV4-1 and TRBJ2-7; tentatively, D is TRBD1 (5 bases). The CDR3 is made up of 16 amino acids. CDR1 is MGHRA and CDR2 is YSYEKL in the germline V gene. V dropped 4 bases and J dropped 2 bases, with 18 bases sitting between them.

CDR3 region: CAISVTSGDYNEQFF. CDR3 nucleotides: TGTGCCATCAGTGTAACTAGCGGAGATTACAATGAGCAGTTCTTC. The chain recombines TRBV10-3 with TRBJ2-1; 8 bases are a match to TRBD2. V dropped 4 bases and J dropped 4; count of bases not matched to a gene: 6. The CDR3 is 15 residues long. Germline assignment: CDR1 ENHRY and CDR2 SYGVKD.

This clonotype has more than one count but fewer than ten. This chain links TRBV3-1 with TRBJ1-5; weak D call: TRBD1 (6 bases). CDR1 is LGHDT, CDR2 YNNKEL, per germline (reference sequence). Trimming pared 6 bases from V and 9 bases from J, leaving 15 bases between. This CDR3 has 13 amino acids. The CDR3 protein is CASSQTGEGPQHF. The CDR3, as DNA: TGTGCCAGCAGTCAGACAGGTGAGGGGCCCCAGCATTTT.

This clonotype has more than one count but fewer than ten. DNA of the CDR3: TGTGCCAGCAGTTACTCGAGTAGGGCCTCGAACACTGAAGCTTTCTTT. Translated: CASSYSSRASNTEAFF. The chain uses TRBV6-5 and TRBJ1-1; D not resolved. The CDR3 extends over 16 amino acids. Trimming pared 0 bases from V and 1 base from J, leaving 12 bases between. The germline gives CDR1 MNHEY, CDR2 SVGAGI.